Below are 10 T cell receptor beta chains sequenced from a single sample in a study of blood T cells in healthy people across ages. Using a J-beta primer mix together with a sample-barcoded 5' primer, a second PCR was run for roughly 7 to 11 cycles. One entry per CDR3 protein, called by TCRdb with MiXCR from the 5' RACE reads. Among over a million distinct CDR3 sequences listed, 35% to 50% were seen once. Sequencing input: blood. The source is a woman aged 55-69 years in good health.

In the case of this clonotype: Mismatch with germline at one junction end may stem from a read error. CDR3: CASSLTRDGNQPRHF. CDR3 bases: TGTGCCAGCAGCTTAACCCGGGACGGCAATCAGCCCCGGCATTTT. The chain joins TRBV7-2 to TRBJ1-5, with D perhaps matching TRBD1 (5 bases). CDR1 is SGHTA and CDR2 is FQGNSA in the germline V gene. This CDR3 has 15 amino acids.

This chain joins TRBV3-1 and TRBJ1-1; D is uncertain. The V end lost 3 bases, the J end lost 6 bases, and 17 bases lay between the germline ends. The CDR3 totals 15 residues. The germline CDR1 and CDR2 sequences are LGHDT and YNNKEL (reference sequence). CDR3 sequence: CASSHGPGSPSEAFF. CDR3 coding DNA: TGTGCCAGCAGCCATGGGCCGGGGAGCCCCTCTGAAGCTTTCTTT.

This clonotype has a count of ten or more. V usage is TRBV7-8 and J usage is TRBJ2-7; D unclear. This CDR3 is built from 15 residues. The V end lost 1 base, the J end lost 1 base, and 11 bases lay between the germline ends. Germline V lookup: CDR1 SGHVS, CDR2 FQNEAQ. The CDR3 nucleotides read TGTGCCAGCAGCTTAGGAACTACCCGATCCTACGAGCAGTACTTC. Amino acid sequence: CASSLGTTRSYEQYF.

V and J are TRBV27 and TRBJ2-3, with 10 bases fitting TRBD2. There are 19 residues in the CDR3. Germline V gives CDR1 MNHEY, CDR2 SMNVEV (reference sequence). The ends lost 5 bases at V and 2 bases at J; junction bases unmatched: 16. The DNA for the CDR3 is TGTGCCAGCAGTCCCATCGGCCTAGCGGGAGATGGGGACACAGATACGCAGTATTTT. Its translation is CASSPIGLAGDGDTDTQYF.

The chain couples TRBV2 to TRBJ1-1; 7 bases are a match to TRBD1. The CDR3 loop spans 16 amino acids. V lost 7 bases, J lost 4 bases, and 15 bases stayed unmatched. Germline values: CDR1 SNHLY, CDR2 FYNNEI. This CDR3 reads CASIVRAQGGGTEAFF. CDR3 nucleotides: TGTGCCAGCATCGTGAGGGCCCAGGGGGGGGGCACTGAAGCTTTCTTT.

This clonotype was detected only a few times. The gene calls are TRBV20-1 and TRBJ2-3; the D is unclear. The CDR3 extends over 12 amino acids. Germline V gene sequence: CDR1 DFQATT, CDR2 SNEGSKA (reference sequence). V was shortened by 3 bases and J by 2 bases, with 6 bases between the two germline ends. In nucleotides, the CDR3 is TGCAGTGCTAGTTTCCACACAGATACGCAGTATTTT. This gives the protein CSASFHTDTQYF.

As to this clonotype: A junction boundary mismatches the germline segment, possibly from a read error. The rearrangement joins TRBV6-2 or TRBV6-3 to TRBJ2-1, with 11 bases lining up with TRBD2. The CDR3 loop spans 14 amino acids. CDR1 is MNHEY and CDR2 is SVGEGT in the germline V gene. For the CDR3, the DNA is TGTGCCAGCAGGGGGACTAGCGGCTACAATGAGCAGGTCTTC. Its protein is CASRGTSGYNEQVF.

This rearrangement joins TRBV13 to TRBJ2-3; D tentatively reads TRBD1 or TRBD2 (5 bases each). CDR1 is PRHDT and CDR2 is FYEKMQ in the germline V gene (reference sequence). V lost 4 bases and J lost 3, with 14 bases in between. This CDR3 spans 15 amino acids. The CDR3 bases are TGTGCCAGCAGCTCGGACACCCCGGGGACAGATACGCAGTATTTT. It codes for CASSSDTPGTDTQYF.

This chain uses TRBV20-1 with TRBJ2-5; 10 bases line up with TRBD2. Trimming removed 0 bases from V and 2 bases from J; junction bases left unmatched: 12. Germline V lookup: CDR1 DFQATT, CDR2 SNEGSKA (reference sequence). The CDR3 is made up of 18 amino acids. Here the CDR3 reads CSARDAGLAAFAQETQYF. As DNA, the CDR3 is TGCAGTGCTAGAGATGCAGGACTAGCGGCTTTTGCTCAAGAGACCCAGTACTTC.

The chain employs TRBV12-3 or TRBV12-4 and TRBJ1-1, with D unresolved. V was cut by 4 bases and J by 6 bases, with 6 bases left in between. This CDR3 is built from 11 residues. As DNA, the CDR3 is TGTGCCAGCAGTTGGGCAGCTGAAGCTTTCTTT. The encoded protein is CASSWAAEAFF.